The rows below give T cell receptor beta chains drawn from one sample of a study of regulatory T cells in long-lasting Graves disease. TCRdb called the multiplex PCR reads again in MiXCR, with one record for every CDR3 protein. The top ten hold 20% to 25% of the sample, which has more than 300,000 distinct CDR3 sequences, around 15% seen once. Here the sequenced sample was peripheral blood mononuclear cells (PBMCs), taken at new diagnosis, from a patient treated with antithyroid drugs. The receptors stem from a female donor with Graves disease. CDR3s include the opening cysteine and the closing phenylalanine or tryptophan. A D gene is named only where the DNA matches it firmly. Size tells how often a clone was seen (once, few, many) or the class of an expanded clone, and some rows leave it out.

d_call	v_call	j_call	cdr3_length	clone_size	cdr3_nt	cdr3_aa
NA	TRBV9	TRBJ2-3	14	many	TGTGCCAGCAGCGCGCCCCCCCGCCCAGATACGCAGTATTTT	CASSAPPRPDTQYF
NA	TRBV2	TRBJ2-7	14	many	TGTGCCAGCATGGAGACGGGAATCGGCTACGAGCAGTACTTC	CASMETGIGYEQYF
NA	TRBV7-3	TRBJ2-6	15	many	TGTGCCAGCAGCTCTAGCCCAGGGGGGGCCAACGTCCTGACTTTC	CASSSSPGGANVLTF
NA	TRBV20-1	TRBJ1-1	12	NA	TGCAGTGCTAGTCTTGCCCCGGGGGAAGCTTTCTTT	CSASLAPGEAFF
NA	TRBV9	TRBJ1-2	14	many	TGTGCCAGCAGCCCCCAGACAGCCCCCCTCGGCTACACCTTC	CASSPQTAPLGYTF
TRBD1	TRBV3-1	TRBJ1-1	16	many	TGTGCCAGCAGCCAAACCTCCGGGACAGGGCTCACTGAAGCTTTCTTT	CASSQTSGTGLTEAFF
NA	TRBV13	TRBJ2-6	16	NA	TGTGCCAGCAGCTTGAACAGGATCTCTGGGGCCAACGTCCTGACTTTC	CASSLNRISGANVLTF
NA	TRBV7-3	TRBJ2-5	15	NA	TGTGCCAGCAGCCTTCTCCCTGGGGGCCAAGAGACCCAGTACTTC	CASSLLPGGQETQYF
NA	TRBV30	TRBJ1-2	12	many	TGTGCCTGGAGCGTATCTAACTATGGCTACACCTTC	CAWSVSNYGYTF
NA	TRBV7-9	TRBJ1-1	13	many	TGTGCCAGCAGCCCGCTGGGTGAGACTGAAGCTTTCTTT	CASSPLGETEAFF